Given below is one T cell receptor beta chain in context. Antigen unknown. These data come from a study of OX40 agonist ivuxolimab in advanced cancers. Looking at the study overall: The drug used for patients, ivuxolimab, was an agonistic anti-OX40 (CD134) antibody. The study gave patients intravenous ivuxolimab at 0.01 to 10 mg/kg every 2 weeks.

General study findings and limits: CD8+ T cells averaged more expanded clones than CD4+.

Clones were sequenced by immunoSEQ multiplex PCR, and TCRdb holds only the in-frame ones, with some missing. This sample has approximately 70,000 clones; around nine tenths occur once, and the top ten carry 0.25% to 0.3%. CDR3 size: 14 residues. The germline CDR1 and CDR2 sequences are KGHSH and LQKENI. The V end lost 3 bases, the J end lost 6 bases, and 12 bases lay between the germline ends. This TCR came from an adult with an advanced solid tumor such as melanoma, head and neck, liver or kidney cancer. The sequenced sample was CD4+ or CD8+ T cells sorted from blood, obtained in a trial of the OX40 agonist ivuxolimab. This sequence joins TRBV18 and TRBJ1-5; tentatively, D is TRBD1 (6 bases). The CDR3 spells CASSPGGGGQPQHF. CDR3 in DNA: TGTGCCAGCTCACCCGGGGGGGGCGGTCAGCCCCAGCATTTT.